This TCR beta chain was captured in a study of shared clonotypes between healthy human individuals. Overall study context: Donor composition was a couple of women and a few men, aged 18 to 49.

Note on this clone: Its antigen is not identified. This sample also contains other DNA sequences that code for the same CDR3.

Running of the assay took place at deep level. The protocol was immunoSEQ multiplex PCR, while the TCRdb copy is restricted to in-frame clones and leaves out a portion. The sample records around 700,000 clones, around 73% being singletons. General study results and limits: Sampling used blood alone; tissue repertoires probably differ. Clonotype sharing across several donors was observed for about 4.8% of naive CD4 clonotypes.

This TCR was sampled from a woman in her twenties or thirties in good health. Sequencing was done on a sample of memory CD4+ T cells sorted from blood. Subset here: CD45RA-negative fraction.

The DNA of the CDR3 is TGTGCCAGCAGCGTAGGGCAGGGTACTTACAATGAGCAGTTCTTC. Amino acids: CASSVGQGTYNEQFF. The V gene is TRBV9, the J gene TRBJ2-1; the D gene is possibly TRBD1 (5 bases). Trimming pared 0 bases from V and 4 bases from J, leaving 11 bases between. CDR3 length equals 15 residues. Germline assignment: CDR1 SGDLS and CDR2 YYNGEE.